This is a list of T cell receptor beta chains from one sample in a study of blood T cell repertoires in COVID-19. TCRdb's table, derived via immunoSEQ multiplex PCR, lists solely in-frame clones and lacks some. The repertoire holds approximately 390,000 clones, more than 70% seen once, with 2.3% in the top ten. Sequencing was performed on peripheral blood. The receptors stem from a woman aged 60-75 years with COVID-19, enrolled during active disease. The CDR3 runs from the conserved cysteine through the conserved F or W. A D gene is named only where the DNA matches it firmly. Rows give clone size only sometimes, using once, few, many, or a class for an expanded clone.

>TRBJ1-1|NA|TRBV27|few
CASSFVPGNTEAFF
TGTGCCAGCAGTTTTGTTCCAGGGAACACTGAAGCTTTCTTT
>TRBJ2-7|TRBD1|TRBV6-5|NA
CASSFTSTGGPYEQYF
TGTGCCAGCAGTTTCACTTCGACAGGGGGCCCCTACGAGCAGTACTTC
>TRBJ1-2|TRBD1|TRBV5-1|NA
CASSLQGVPIYGYTF
TGCGCCAGCAGCTTGCAGGGGGTCCCTATCTATGGCTACACCTTC
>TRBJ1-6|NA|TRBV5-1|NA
CASSQGRGGAPNSPLHF
TGCGCCAGCAGCCAGGGTAGGGGGGGCGCCCCTAATTCACCCCTCCACTTT
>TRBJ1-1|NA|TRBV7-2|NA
CASSLRQITNTEAFF
TGTGCCAGCAGCTTACGACAGATAACGAACACTGAAGCTTTCTTT
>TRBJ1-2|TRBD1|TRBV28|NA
CASSSGQINYGYTF
TGTGCCAGCAGTTCGGGACAGATTAACTATGGCTACACCTTC
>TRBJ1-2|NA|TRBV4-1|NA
CASSQDPQWNYGYTF
TGCGCCAGCAGCCAAGATCCCCAGTGGAACTATGGCTACACCTTC
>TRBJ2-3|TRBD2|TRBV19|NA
CATREERGAIGRDTQYF
TGTGCCACCCGAGAGGAGCGGGGGGCAATCGGAAGAGATACGCAGTATTTT
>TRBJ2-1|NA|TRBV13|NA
CASNEFGRGIKDNEQFF
TGTGCCAGCAACGAATTCGGTCGGGGAATTAAGGACAATGAGCAGTTCTTC
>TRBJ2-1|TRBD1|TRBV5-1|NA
CASSGGTGVYNEQFF
TGCGCCAGCAGCGGTGGAACAGGGGTTTACAATGAGCAGTTCTTC
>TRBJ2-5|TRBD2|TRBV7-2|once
CASSRSGTSVQTQYF
TGTGCCAGCAGCCGGTCCGGGACTAGCGTGCAGACCCAGTACTTC
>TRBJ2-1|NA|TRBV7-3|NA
CASSLARNNEQFF
TGTGCCAGCAGCTTAGCCAGAAACAATGAGCAGTTCTTC
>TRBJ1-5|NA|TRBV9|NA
CASSPRGGGNQPQHF
TGTGCCAGCAGCCCCCGCGGGGGAGGGAATCAGCCCCAGCATTTT
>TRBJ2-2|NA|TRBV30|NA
CAWSMRGNTGELFF
TGTGCCTGGAGCATGCGGGGCAACACCGGGGAGCTGTTTTTT
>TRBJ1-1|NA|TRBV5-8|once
CASSYRELAAFF
TGTGCCAGCAGTTACAGGGAATTGGCGGCTTTCTTT
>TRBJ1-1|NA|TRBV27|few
CASSLGGRLNTEAFF
TGTGCCAGCAGTTTGGGGGGAAGACTTAACACTGAAGCTTTCTTT
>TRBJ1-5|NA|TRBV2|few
CASSEVGQLAIQPQHF
TGTGCCAGCAGTGAAGTGGGCCAACTAGCAATCCAGCCCCAGCATTTT
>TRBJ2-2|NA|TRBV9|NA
CASSADDRPTGELFF
TGTGCCAGCAGCGCCGACGACAGGCCGACCGGGGAGCTGTTTTTT
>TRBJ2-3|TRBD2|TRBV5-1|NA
CASSRTSGILDTQYF
TGCGCCAGCAGCCGAACTAGCGGAATCTTAGATACGCAGTATTTT
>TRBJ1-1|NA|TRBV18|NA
CASSPSLGITEAFF
TGTGCCAGCTCACCATCCCTCGGGATAACTGAAGCTTTCTTT
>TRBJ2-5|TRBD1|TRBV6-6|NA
CASSRGTERRETQYF
TGTGCCAGCAGCCGTGGGACAGAGAGGAGAGAGACCCAGTACTTC